Below are 8 T cell receptor beta chains sequenced from a single sample in a study of blood T cell repertoires in COVID-19 (TCRdb year 2020). Receptor libraries were prepared by the immunoSEQ multiplex PCR assay. As stored in TCRdb, this immuneACCESS dataset retains in-frame rearrangements with V and J assigned. A fraction of the clones does not appear; measured against another copy, unresolved V genes explain less than half of the discrepancy, and the remainder lacks a known reason. This sample holds 250,000 or so clones; about nine tenths were observed only once. The top ten hold 2.7% of the sample. Sequencing used peripheral blood. The source is a woman aged 55 to 70 with acute or convalescent COVID-19.

The V call is TRBV6-5, the J call TRBJ2-7; D call uncertain. This CDR3 has 11 amino acids. V lost 8 bases, J lost 3 bases, and 8 bases lay in between. Germline CDR1 is MNHEY and CDR2 is SVGAGI. The chain's CDR3 is CASRVGYEQYF. In DNA, the CDR3 is TGTGCCAGCCGGGTAGGCTACGAGCAGTACTTC.

The chain recombines TRBV10-3 with TRBJ2-1; 8 nucleotides agree with TRBD2. The CDR3 is 14 amino acids. Germline values: CDR1 ENHRY, CDR2 SYGVKD. V shed 10 bases and J 4 bases; nucleotides not matched to a gene: 9. The CDR3 bases are TGTGCCACCCGGGGCGGCGGGGGGTACAATGAGCAGTTCTTC. Amino acids: CATRGGGGYNEQFF.

The CDR3 nucleotides read TGCGCCAGCACGCCGGACAGGGGCACCGGGGAGCTGTTTTTT. Translation: CASTPDRGTGELFF. This rearrangement joins TRBV5-1 to TRBJ2-2, with 9 bases identical to TRBD1. This CDR3 is built from 14 residues. V lost 6 bases and J lost 4; bases outside the gene matches: 4. The germline V gene encodes CDR1 SGHRS and CDR2 YFSETQ.

Written as DNA, the CDR3 is TGTGCCAGCAGCGTTAAAATGAACACTGAAGCTTTCTTT. Protein product: CASSVKMNTEAFF. This chain connects TRBV9 to TRBJ1-1, with D unclear. Germline V gene data show CDR1 as SGDLS and CDR2 as YYNGEE. Between the trimmed V and J ends, which lost 2 bases and 0 bases, there was a span of 5 bases. The CDR3 extends over 13 amino acids. The whole variable domain, remainder taken from reference TRBV9 and TRBJ1-1, is DSGVTQTPKHLITATGQRVTLRCSPRSGDLSVYWYQQSLDQGLQFLIQYYNGEERAKGNILERFSAQQFPDLHSELNLSSLELGDSALYFCASSVKMNTEAFFGQGTRLTVV.

This clone was observed a handful of times. The chain links TRBV7-2 to TRBJ2-7, with TRBD1 as a possible D gene (5 bases). The CDR3 covers 14 residues. The germline V gene has CDR1 SGHTA and CDR2 FQGNSA. The ends were cut back, 1 base at V and 3 bases at J, with 10 bases in the middle. The CDR3: CASSLEDIRYEQYF. The CDR3 DNA reads TGTGCCAGCAGCTTAGAGGACATTCGCTACGAGCAGTACTTC.

V and J are TRBV6-5 and TRBJ2-1, with a weak D call TRBD2 (7 bases). V was pared by 6 bases and J by 9 bases, with 18 bases between. This CDR3 is 14 amino acids long. Germline V gene sequence: CDR1 MNHEY, CDR2 SVGAGI. For the CDR3, the DNA is TGTGCCAGCAGACTAATGAGGGGGGGCCGTGAGCAGTTCTTC. This codes for CASRLMRGGREQFF.

The rearrangement joins TRBV7-9 to TRBJ2-5; 8 positions agree with TRBD1. The germline CDR1 and CDR2 sequences are SEHNR and FQNEAQ (reference sequence). Losses at the gene ends were 1 base for V and 6 bases for J; bases not matched to a gene: 7. The CDR3 covers 15 residues. CDR3 sequence (DNA): TGTGCCAGCAGCTTAGTGTCAGGGGGCAAGAAGACCCAGTACTTC. Amino acid sequence: CASSLVSGGKKTQYF.

The rearrangement links TRBV27 to TRBJ2-1, with D possibly being TRBD2 (6 bases). The CDR3 runs 15 residues. V shed 2 bases and J shed 0 bases, with 8 bases lying between them. Germline loops: CDR1 MNHEY, CDR2 SMNVEV (reference sequence). CDR3 bases: TGTGCCAGCAGTTTACTCGGGGGCTCCTACAATGAGCAGTTCTTC. This sequence encodes CASSLLGGSYNEQFF.